The following is a T cell receptor beta chain sequence with its context. The data derive from a study of control samples from healthy donors and cancer patients. Clones were read by immunoSEQ multiplex PCR, and TCRdb kept only the in-frame ones, dropping some. Here the sample spans 100,000 to 110,000 clones, roughly 84% being singletons. This TCR came from a woman between 45 and 60 years old in good health. Sequencing was done on a sample of blood.

DNA of the CDR3: TGTGCCAGCAGCCCCGGCGGGGCGGCCTCCTATGGCTACACCTTC. It yields the protein CASSPGGAASYGYTF. The chain combines TRBV4-2 with TRBJ1-2; tentative D call: TRBD1 (5 bases). The CDR3 is 15 residues long. Germline values: CDR1 LGHNA, CDR2 YNFKEQ. V lost 4 bases, J lost 4 bases, and 16 bases lay in between.